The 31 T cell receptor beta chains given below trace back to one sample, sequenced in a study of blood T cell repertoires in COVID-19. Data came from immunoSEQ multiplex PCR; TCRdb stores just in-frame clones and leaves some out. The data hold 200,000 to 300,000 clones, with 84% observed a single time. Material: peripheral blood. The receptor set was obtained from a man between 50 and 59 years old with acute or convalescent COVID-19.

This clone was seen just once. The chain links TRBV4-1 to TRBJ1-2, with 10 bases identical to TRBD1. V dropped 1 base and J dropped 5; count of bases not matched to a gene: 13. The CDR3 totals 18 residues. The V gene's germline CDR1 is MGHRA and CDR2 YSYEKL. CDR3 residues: CASSQVVGTGDRGYGYTF. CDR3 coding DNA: TGCGCCAGCAGCCAAGTGGTCGGAACCGGGGACAGGGGTTATGGCTACACCTTC.

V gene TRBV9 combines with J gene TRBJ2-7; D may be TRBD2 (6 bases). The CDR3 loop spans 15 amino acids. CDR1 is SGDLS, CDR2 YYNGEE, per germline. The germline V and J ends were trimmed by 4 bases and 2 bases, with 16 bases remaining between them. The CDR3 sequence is CASSTQAGKTYEQYF. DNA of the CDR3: TGTGCCAGCAGCACCCAAGCGGGTAAGACCTACGAGCAGTACTTC.

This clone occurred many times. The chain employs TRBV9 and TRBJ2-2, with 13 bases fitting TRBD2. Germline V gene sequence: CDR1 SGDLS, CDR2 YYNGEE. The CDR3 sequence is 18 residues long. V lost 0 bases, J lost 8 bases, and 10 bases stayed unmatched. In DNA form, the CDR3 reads TGTGCCAGCAGCGTAGACGAGACTAGCGGGGGGATAGCTGGGGAGCTGTTTTTT. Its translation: CASSVDETSGGIAGELFF.

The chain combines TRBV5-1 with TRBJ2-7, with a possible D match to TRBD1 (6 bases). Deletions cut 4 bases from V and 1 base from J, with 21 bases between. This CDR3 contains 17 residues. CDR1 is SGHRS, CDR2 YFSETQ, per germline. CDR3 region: CASSPTRQGSLSYEQYF. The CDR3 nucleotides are TGCGCCAGCAGCCCGACCCGCCAGGGGAGTTTATCCTACGAGCAGTACTTC.

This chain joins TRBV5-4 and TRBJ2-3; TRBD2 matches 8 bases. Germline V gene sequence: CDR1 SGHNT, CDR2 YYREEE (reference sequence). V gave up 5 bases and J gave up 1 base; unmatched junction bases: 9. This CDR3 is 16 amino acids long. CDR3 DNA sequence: TGTGCCAGCAGTCACGGGGGGGATTGGGGCACAGATACGCAGTATTTT. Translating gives CASSHGGDWGTDTQYF.

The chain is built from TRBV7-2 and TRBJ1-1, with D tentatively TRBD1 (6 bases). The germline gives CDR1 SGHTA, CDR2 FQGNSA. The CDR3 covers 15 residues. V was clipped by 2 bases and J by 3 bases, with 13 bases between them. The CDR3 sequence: CASSLPGGPYTEAFF. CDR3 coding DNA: TGTGCCAGCAGCTTACCGGGGGGGCCCTACACTGAAGCTTTCTTT.

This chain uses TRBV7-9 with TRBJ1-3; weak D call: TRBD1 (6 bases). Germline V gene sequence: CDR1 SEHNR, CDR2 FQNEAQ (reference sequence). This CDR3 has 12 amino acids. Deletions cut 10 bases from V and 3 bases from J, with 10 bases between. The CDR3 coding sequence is TGTGCCAACGGCAGGGGTGGAAACACCATATATTTT. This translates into CANGRGGNTIYF.

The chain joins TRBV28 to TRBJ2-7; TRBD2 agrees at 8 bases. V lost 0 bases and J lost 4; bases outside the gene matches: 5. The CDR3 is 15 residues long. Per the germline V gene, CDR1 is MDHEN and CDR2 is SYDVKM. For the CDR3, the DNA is TGTGCCAGCAGTTTATGGCTAGCGGGCGGGTACGAGCAGTACTTC. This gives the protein CASSLWLAGGYEQYF.

CDR3: CASSVGGVNTEAFF. The CDR3 region has the DNA TGTGCCAGCAGCGTCGGGGGGGTCAACACTGAAGCTTTCTTT. The chain links TRBV9 to TRBJ1-1, with D maybe TRBD1 (5 bases). Germline V gene sequence: CDR1 SGDLS, CDR2 YYNGEE. CDR3 length equals 14 residues. V was cut by 2 bases and J by 2 bases, with 10 bases left in between. The full variable domain, rest sourced from reference TRBV9 and TRBJ1-1, is DSGVTQTPKHLITATGQRVTLRCSPRSGDLSVYWYQQSLDQGLQFLIQYYNGEERAKGNILERFSAQQFPDLHSELNLSSLELGDSALYFCASSVGGVNTEAFFGQGTRLTVV.

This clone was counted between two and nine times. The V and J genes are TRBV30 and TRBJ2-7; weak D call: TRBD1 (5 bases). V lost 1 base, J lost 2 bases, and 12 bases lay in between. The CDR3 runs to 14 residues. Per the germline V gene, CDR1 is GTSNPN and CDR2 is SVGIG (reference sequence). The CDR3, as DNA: TGTGCCTGGAGTGGGCCCGAGACAGCCTACGAGCAGTACTTC. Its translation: CAWSGPETAYEQYF.

The chain's CDR3 is CASSLPRGRGTDTQYF. The CDR3 DNA reads TGTGCCAGCAGCCTTCCAAGGGGGAGAGGCACAGATACGCAGTATTTT. The chain links TRBV9 to TRBJ2-3, with a possible D match to TRBD1 (6 bases). This CDR3 has 16 residues. Germline CDR1 reads SGDLS; CDR2 reads YYNGEE. The germline V and J ends were trimmed by 4 bases and 1 base, with 16 bases remaining between them.

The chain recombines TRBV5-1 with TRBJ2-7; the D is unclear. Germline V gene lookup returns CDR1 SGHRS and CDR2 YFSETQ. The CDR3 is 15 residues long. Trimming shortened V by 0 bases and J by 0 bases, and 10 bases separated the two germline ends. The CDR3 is CASSLESTDSYEQYF. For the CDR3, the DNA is TGCGCCAGCAGCTTGGAATCCACTGACTCCTACGAGCAGTACTTC.

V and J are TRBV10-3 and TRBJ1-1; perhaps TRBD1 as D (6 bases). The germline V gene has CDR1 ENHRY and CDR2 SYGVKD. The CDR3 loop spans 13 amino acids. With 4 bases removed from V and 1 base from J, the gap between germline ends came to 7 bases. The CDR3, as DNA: TGTGCCATCAGTGGGACAGAGAACACTGAAGCTTTCTTT. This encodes CAISGTENTEAFF.

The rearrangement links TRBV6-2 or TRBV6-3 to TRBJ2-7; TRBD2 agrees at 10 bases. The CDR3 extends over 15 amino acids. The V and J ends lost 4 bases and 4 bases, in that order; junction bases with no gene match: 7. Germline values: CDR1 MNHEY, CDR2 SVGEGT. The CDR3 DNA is TGTGCCAGCAGTTTAGAAGCGGGAGGGCCGTACGAGCAGTACTTC. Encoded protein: CASSLEAGGPYEQYF.

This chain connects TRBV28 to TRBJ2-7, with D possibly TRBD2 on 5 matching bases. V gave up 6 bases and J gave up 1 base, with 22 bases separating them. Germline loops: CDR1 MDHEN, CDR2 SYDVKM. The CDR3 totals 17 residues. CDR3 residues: CASSRSRRLAASYEQYF. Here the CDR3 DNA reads TGTGCCAGCAGCCGATCCCGTCGGCTAGCTGCATCCTACGAGCAGTACTTC.

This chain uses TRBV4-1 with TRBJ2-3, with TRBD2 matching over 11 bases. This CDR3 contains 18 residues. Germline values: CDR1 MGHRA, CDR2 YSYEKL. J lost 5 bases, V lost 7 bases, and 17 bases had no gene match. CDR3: CASIKRYPLAGGLDTQYF. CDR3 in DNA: TGCGCCAGCATCAAAAGATACCCCCTAGCGGGAGGTTTAGATACGCAGTATTTT.

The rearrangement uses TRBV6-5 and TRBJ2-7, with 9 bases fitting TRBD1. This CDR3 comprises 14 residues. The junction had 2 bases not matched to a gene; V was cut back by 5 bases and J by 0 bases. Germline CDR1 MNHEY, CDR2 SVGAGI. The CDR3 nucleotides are TGTGCCAGCAGTCTACAGGGGGCCTCCTACGAGCAGTACTTC. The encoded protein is CASSLQGASYEQYF.

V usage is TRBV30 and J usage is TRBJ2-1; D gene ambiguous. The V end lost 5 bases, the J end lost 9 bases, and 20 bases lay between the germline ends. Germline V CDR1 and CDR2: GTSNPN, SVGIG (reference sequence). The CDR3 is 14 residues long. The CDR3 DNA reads TGTGCCTGGGCCCCCATAACTACGAGTGGTGAGCAGTTCTTC. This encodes CAWAPITTSGEQFF.

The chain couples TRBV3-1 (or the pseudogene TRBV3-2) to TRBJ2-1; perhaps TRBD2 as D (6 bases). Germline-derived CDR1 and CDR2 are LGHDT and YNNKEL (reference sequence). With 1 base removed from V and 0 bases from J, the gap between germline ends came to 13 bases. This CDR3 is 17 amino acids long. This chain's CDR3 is CASSQVGGPSSYNEQFF. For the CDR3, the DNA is TGTGCCAGCAGCCAAGTCGGAGGGCCTAGCTCCTACAATGAGCAGTTCTTC.

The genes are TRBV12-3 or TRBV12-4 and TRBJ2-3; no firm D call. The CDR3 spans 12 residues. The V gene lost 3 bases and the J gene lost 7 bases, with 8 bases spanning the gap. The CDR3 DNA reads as TGTGCCAGCAGTTTTTTAGACAATACGCAGTATTTT. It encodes CASSFLDNTQYF.

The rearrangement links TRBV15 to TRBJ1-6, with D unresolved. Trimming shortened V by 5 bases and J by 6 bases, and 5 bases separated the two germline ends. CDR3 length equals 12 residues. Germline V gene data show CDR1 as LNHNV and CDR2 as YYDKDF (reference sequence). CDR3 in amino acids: CATSAGNSPLHF. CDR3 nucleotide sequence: TGTGCCACCAGCGCCGGTAATTCACCCCTCCACTTT. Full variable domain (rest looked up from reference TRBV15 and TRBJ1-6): DAMVIQNPRYQVTQFGKPVTLSCSQTLNHNVMYWYQQKSSQAPKLLFHYYDKDFNNEADTPDNFQSRRPNTSFCFLDIRSPGLGDTAMYLCATSAGNSPLHFGNGTRLTVT.

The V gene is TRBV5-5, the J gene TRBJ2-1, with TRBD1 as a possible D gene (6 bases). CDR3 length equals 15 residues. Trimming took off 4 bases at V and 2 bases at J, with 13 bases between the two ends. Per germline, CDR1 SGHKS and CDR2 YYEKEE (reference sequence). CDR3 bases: TGTGCCAGCAGCGGCTCGACAGGAGCCTACAATGAGCAGTTCTTC. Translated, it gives CASSGSTGAYNEQFF. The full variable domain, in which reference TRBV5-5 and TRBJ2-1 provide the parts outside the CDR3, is DAGVTQSPTHLIKTRGQQVTLRCSPISGHKSVSWYQQVLGQGPQFIFQYYEKEERGRGNFPDRFSARQFPNYSSELNVNALLLGDSALYLCASSGSTGAYNEQFFGPGTRLTVL.

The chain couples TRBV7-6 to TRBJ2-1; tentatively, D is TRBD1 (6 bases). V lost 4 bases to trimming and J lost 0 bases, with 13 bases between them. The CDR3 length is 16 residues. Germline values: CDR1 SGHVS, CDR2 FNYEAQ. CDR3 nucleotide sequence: TGTGCCAGCAGCTCCTCCCAGGGGAGCTCCTACAATGAGCAGTTCTTC. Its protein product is CASSSSQGSSYNEQFF.

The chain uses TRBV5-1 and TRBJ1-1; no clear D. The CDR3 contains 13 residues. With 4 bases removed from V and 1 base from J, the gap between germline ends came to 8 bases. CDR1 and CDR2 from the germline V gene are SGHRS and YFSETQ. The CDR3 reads CASSPASNTEAFF. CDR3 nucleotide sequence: TGCGCCAGCAGCCCCGCGTCGAACACTGAAGCTTTCTTT.

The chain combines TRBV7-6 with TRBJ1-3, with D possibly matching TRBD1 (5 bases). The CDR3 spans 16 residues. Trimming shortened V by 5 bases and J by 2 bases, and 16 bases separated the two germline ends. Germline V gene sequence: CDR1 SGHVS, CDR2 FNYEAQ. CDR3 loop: CASSPRGGKAGNTIYF. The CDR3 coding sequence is TGTGCCAGCAGCCCACGGGGGGGGAAGGCTGGAAACACCATATATTTT.

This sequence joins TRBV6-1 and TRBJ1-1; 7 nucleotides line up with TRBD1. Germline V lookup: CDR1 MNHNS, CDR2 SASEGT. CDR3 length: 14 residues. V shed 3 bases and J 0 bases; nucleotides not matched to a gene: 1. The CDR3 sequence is CASSEGQMNTEAFF. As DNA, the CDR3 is TGTGCCAGCAGTGAGGGACAGATGAACACTGAAGCTTTCTTT.

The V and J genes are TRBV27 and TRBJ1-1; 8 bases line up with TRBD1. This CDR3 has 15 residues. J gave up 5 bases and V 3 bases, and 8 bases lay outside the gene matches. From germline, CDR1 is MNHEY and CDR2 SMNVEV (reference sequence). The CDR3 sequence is CASSLPGQGLTEAFF. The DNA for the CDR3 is TGTGCCAGCAGTTTGCCTGGACAGGGCTTAACTGAAGCTTTCTTT.

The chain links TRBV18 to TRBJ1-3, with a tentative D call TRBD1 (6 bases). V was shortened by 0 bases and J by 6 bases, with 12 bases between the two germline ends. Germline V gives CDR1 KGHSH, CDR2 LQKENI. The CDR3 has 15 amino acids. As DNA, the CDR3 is TGTGCCAGCTCACCACCAGTAGGGGGTCAAAACACCATATATTTT. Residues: CASSPPVGGQNTIYF.

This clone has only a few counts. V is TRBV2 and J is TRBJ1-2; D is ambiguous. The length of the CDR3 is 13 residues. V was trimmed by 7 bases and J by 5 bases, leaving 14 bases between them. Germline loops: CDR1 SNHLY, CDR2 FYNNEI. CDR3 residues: CASTETDIYGYTF. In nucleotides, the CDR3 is TGTGCCAGCACCGAAACCGACATATATGGCTACACCTTC.

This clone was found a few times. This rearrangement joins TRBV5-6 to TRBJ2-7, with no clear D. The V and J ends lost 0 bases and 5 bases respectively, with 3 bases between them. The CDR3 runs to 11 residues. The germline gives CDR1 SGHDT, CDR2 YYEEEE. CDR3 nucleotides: TGTGCCAGCAGCTTGGGGCACGAGCAGTACTTC. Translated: CASSLGHEQYF.

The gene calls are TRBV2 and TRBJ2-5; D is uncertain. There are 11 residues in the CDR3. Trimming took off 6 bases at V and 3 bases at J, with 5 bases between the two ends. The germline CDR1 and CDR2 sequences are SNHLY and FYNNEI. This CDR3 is CASSAEETQYF. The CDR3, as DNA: TGTGCCAGCAGCGCAGAAGAGACCCAGTACTTC.